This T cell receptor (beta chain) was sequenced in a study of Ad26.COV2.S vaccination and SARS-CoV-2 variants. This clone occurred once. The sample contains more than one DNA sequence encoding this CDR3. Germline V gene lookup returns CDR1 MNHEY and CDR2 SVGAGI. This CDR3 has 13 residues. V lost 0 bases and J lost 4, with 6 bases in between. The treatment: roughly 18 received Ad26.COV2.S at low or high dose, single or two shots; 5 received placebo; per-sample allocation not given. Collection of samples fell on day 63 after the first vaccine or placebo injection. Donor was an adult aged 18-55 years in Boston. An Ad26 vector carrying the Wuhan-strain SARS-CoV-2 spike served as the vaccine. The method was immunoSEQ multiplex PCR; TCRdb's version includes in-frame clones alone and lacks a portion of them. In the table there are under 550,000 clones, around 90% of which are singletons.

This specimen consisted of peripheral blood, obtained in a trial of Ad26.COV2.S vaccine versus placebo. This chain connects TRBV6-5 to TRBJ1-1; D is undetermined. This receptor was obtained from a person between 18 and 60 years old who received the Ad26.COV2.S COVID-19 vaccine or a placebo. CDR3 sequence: CASSYSGSTEAFF. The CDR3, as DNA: TGTGCCAGCAGTTACTCGGGTAGCACTGAAGCTTTCTTT.